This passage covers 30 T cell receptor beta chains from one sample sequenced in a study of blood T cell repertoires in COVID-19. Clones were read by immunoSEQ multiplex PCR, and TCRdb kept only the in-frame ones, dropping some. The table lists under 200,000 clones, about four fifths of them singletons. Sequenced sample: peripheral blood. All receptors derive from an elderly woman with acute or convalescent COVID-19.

The CDR3 sequence: CASSESRVENYGYTF. The CDR3 DNA reads as TGTGCCAGCAGTGAAAGCCGGGTAGAGAACTATGGCTACACCTTC. The chain is built from TRBV2 and TRBJ1-2; D remains unclear. The CDR3 length is 15 residues. Germline V lookup: CDR1 SNHLY, CDR2 FYNNEI. V shed 2 bases and J shed 2 bases, with 12 bases lying between them.

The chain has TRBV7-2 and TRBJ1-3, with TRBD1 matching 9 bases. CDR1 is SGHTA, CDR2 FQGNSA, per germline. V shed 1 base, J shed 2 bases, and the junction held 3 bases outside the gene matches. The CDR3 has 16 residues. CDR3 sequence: CASSLGRDRAGNTIYF. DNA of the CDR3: TGTGCCAGCAGCTTAGGGAGGGACAGGGCTGGAAACACCATATATTTT.

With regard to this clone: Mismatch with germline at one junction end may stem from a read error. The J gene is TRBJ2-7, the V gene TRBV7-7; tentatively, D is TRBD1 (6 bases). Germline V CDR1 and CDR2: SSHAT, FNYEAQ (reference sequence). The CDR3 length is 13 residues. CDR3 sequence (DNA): TGTGCTAGCAGCTGGGACATCTCGGGGGAGCAGTACTTC. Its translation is CASSWDISGEQYF.

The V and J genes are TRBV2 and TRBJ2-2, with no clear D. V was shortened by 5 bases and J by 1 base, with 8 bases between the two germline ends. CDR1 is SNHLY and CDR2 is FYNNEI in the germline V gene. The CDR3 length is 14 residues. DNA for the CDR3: TGTGCCAGCAGTCCAACACAGAACACCGGGGAGCTGTTTTTT. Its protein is CASSPTQNTGELFF. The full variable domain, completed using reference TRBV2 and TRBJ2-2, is EPEVTQTPSHQVTQMGQEVILRCVPISNHLYFYWYRQILGQKVEFLVSFYNNEISEKSEIFDDQFSVERPDGSNFTLKIRSTKLEDSAMYFCASSPTQNTGELFFGEGSRLTVL.

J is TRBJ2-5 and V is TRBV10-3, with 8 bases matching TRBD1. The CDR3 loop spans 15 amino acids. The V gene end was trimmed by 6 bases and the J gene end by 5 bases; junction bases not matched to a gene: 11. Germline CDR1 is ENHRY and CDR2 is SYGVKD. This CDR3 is CAIRAASGGTETQYF. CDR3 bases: TGTGCCATCAGGGCGGCATCAGGGGGCACGGAGACCCAGTACTTC.

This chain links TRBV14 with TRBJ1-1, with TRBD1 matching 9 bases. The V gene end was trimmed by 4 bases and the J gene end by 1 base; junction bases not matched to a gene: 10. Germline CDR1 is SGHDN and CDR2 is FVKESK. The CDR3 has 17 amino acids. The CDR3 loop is CASSPIRGQGQNTEAFF. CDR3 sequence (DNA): TGTGCCAGCAGCCCTATCCGGGGACAGGGTCAGAACACTGAAGCTTTCTTT.

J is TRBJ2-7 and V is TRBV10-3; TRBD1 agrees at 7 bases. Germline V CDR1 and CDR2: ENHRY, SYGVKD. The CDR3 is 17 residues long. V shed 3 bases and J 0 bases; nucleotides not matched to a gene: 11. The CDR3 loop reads CAISDILGGQSSYEQYF. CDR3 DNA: TGTGCCATCAGTGACATCCTTGGGGGACAGTCCTCCTACGAGCAGTACTTC.

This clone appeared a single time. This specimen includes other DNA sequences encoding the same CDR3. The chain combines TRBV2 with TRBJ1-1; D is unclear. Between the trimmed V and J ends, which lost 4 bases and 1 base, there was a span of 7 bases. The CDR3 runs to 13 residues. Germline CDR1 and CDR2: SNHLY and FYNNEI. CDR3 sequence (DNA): TGTGCCAGCAGTGTGACGGGGAACACTGAAGCTTTCTTT. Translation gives CASSVTGNTEAFF.

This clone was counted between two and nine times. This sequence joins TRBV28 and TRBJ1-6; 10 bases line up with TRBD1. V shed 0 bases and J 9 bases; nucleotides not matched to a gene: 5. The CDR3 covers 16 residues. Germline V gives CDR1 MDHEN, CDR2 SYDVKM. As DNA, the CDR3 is TGTGCCAGCAGTTTATGGGGGGGACAGGGGAGTTCACCCCTCCACTTT. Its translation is CASSLWGGQGSSPLHF.

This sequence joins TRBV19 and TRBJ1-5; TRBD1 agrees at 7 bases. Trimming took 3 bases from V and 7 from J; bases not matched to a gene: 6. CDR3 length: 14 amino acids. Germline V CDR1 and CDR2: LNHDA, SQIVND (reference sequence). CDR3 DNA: TGTGCCAGTAGTATCGACAGGGCTTCGCAGCCCCAGCATTTT. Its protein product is CASSIDRASQPQHF.

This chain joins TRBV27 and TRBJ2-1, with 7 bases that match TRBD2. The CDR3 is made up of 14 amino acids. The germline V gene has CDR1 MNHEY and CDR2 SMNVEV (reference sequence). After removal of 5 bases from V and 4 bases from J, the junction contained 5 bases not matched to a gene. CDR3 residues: CASSIRTSYNEQFF. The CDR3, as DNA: TGTGCCAGCAGTATAAGGACTAGTTACAATGAGCAGTTCTTC.

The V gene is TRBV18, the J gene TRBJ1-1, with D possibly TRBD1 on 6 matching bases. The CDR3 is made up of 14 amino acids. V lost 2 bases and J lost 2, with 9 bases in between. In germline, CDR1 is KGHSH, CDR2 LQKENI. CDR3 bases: TGTGCCAGCTCACCAAACAGGGTAAACACTGAAGCTTTCTTT. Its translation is CASSPNRVNTEAFF.

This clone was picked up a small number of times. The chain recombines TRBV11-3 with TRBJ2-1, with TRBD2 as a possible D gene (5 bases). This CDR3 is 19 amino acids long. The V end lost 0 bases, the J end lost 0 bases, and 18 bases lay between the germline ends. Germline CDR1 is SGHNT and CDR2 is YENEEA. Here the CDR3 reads CASSLDGLSTSASYNEQFF. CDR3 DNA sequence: TGTGCCAGCAGCTTAGACGGGCTCTCTACTAGTGCCTCCTACAATGAGCAGTTCTTC.

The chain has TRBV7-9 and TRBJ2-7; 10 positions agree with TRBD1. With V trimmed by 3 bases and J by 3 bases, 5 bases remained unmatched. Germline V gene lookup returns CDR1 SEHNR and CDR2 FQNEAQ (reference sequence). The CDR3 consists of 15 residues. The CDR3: CASSFLTGGDYEQYF. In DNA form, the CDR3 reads TGTGCCAGCAGCTTTCTGACAGGGGGCGACTACGAGCAGTACTTC.

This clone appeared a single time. CDR3 sequence (DNA): TGTGCCAGCAGCGCTATGGATACGCAGTATTTT. The encoded protein is CASSAMDTQYF. The chain couples TRBV14 to TRBJ2-3, with no clear D. Between the trimmed V and J ends, which lost 5 bases and 6 bases, there was a span of 6 bases. Looked up from germline, CDR1 is SGHDN and CDR2 is FVKESK. This CDR3 has 11 amino acids.

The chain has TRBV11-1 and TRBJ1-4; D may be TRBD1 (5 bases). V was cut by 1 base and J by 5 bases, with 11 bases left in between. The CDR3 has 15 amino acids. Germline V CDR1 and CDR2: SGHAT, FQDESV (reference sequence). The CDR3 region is CASSLEGAANEKLFF. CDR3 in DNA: TGTGCCAGCAGCTTAGAAGGGGCGGCAAATGAAAAACTGTTTTTT.

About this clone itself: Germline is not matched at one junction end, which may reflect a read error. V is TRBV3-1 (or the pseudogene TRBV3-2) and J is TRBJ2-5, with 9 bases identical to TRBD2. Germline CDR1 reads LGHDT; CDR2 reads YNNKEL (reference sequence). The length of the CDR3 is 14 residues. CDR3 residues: CASQLAGGAATQYF. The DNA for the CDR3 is TGCGCCAGCCAACTGGCGGGGGGGGCGGCGACCCAGTACTTC.

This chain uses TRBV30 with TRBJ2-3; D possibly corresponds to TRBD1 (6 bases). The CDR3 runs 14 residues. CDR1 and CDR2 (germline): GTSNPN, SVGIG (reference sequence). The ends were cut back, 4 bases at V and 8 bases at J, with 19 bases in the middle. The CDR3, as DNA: TGTGCCTGGAACACAGGGCTGCGGAAGGCTACGCAGTATTTT. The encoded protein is CAWNTGLRKATQYF. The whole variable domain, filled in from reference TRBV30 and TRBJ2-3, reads SQTIHQWPATLVQPVGSPLSLECTVEGTSNPNLYWYRQAAGRGLQLLFYSVGIGQISSEVPQNLSASRPQDRQFILSSKKLLLSDSGFYLCAWNTGLRKATQYFGPGTRLTVL.

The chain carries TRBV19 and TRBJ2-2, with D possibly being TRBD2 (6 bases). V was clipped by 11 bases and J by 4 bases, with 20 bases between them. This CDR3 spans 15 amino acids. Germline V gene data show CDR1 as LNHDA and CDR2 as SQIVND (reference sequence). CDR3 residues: CAGGMGAAGTGELFF. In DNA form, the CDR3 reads TGTGCCGGCGGGATGGGCGCGGCGGGCACCGGGGAGCTGTTTTTT.

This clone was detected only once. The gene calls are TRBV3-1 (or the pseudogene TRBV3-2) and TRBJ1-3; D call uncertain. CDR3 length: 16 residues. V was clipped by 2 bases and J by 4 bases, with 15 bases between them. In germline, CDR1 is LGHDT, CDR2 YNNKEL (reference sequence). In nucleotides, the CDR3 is TGTGCCAGCAGCCAACCCCCCGGGCGGGCCGGAAACACCATATATTTT. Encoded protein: CASSQPPGRAGNTIYF.

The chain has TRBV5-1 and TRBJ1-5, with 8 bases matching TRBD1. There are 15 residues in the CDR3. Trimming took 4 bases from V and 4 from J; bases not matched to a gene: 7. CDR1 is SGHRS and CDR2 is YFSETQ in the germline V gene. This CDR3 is CASSQGTGGNQPQHF. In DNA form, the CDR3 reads TGCGCCAGCAGCCAAGGGACAGGTGGTAATCAGCCCCAGCATTTT.

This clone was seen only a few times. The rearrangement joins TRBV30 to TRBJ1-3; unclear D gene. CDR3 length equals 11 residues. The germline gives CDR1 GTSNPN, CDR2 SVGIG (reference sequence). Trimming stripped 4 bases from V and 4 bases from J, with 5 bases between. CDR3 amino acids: CAWTLGNTIYF. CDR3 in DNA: TGTGCCTGGACCCTCGGAAACACCATATATTTT.

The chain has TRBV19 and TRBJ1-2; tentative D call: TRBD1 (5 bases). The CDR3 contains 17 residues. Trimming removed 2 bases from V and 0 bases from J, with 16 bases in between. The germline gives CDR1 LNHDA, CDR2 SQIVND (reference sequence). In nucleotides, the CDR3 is TGTGCCAGTAGTATACTCGGTCTGGGGCGATCTAACTATGGCTACACCTTC. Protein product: CASSILGLGRSNYGYTF.

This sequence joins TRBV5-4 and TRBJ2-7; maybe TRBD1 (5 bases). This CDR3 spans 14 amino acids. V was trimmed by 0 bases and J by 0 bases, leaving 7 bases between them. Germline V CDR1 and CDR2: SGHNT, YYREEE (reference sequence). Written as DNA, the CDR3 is TGTGCCAGCAGCTTGGACAGGAGCTCCTACGAGCAGTACTTC. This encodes CASSLDRSSYEQYF.

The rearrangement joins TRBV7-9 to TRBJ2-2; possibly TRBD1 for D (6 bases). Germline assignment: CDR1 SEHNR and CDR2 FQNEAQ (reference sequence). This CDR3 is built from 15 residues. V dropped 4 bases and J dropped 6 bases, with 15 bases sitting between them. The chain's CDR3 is CASSSETGWPGELFF. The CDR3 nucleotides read TGTGCCAGCAGCTCCGAGACAGGATGGCCCGGGGAGCTGTTTTTT.

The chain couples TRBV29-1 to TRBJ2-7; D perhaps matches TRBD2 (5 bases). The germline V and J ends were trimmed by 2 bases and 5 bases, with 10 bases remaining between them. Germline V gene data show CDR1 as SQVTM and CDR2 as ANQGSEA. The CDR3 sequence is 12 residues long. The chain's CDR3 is CSVESEGDEQYF. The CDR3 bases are TGCAGCGTTGAATCAGAGGGCGACGAGCAGTACTTC.

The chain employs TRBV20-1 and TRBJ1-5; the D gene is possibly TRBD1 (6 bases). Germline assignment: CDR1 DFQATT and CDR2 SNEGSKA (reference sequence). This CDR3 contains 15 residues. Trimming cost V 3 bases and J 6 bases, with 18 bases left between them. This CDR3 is CSASHLQGSVQPQHF. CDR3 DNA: TGCAGTGCTAGTCACTTACAGGGATCAGTTCAGCCCCAGCATTTT.

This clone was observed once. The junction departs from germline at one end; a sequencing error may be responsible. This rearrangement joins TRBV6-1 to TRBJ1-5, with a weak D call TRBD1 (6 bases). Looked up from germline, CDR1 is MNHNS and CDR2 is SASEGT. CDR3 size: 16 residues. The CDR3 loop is CASSEGTGWGNQLQHF. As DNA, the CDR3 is TGTGCCAGCAGTGAAGGCACAGGGTGGGGCAATCAGCTCCAGCATTTT.

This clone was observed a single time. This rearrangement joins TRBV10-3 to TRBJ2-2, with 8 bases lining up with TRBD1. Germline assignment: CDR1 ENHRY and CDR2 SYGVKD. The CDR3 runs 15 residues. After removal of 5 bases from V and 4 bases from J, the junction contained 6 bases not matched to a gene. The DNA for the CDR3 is TGTGCCATCAGTTCACAGGGGGAGAGCACCGGGGAGCTGTTTTTT. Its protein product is CAISSQGESTGELFF.

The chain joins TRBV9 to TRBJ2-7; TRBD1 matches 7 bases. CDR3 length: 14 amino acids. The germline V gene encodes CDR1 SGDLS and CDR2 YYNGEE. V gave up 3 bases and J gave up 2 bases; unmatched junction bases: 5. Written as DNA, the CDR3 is TGTGCCAGCAGCGCAAGGGACAGACCCTACGAGCAGTACTTC. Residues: CASSARDRPYEQYF.